Listed below are T cell receptor beta chains from one sample, sequenced in a study of blood T cell repertoires in COVID-19. Some clones are missing from TCRdb's copy, which holds only in-frame ones; the method was immunoSEQ multiplex PCR. The repertoire holds about 210,000 clones, roughly 80% seen once, with about 4.8% in the top ten. The sequenced sample was peripheral blood. These receptors were collected from a woman in her 70s with COVID-19, enrolled during active disease. The CDR3 runs from the conserved cysteine through the conserved F or W. The D gene is left open where the match is weak. Only some rows state a clone size, as once, few, many or a class for expanded clones.

d_gene | j_gene | abundance | v_gene | CDR3nt | CDR3aa
TRBD1 | TRBJ1-1 | - | TRBV18 | TGTGCCAGCTCACCACGGACAGGGAACACTGAAGCTTTCTTT | CASSPRTGNTEAFF
TRBD1 | TRBJ1-1 | - | TRBV2 | TGTGCCAGCAGTGACAGGGGGCCGTACACTGAAGCTTTCTTT | CASSDRGPYTEAFF
- | TRBJ2-7 | - | TRBV7-9 | TGTGCCAGCGCCAAAGCGGCATCCTACGAGCAGTACTTC | CASAKAASYEQYF
- | TRBJ1-3 | - | TRBV9 | TGTGCCAGCAGCGTAGGGGCAGGGCATGGAAACACCATATATTTT | CASSVGAGHGNTIYF
TRBD2 | TRBJ2-1 | - | TRBV10-2 | TGCGCCAGCAGTTCCTTAGCGGGAGGCGGGGATGAGCAGTTCTTC | CASSSLAGGGDEQFF
- | TRBJ2-7 | - | TRBV9 | TGTGCCAGCAGCGTAGCTCTAGCGGGACAGGGGGAGCAGTACTTC | CASSVALAGQGEQYF
TRBD1 | TRBJ1-1 | - | TRBV28 | TGTGCCAGCAGTTTCCTCGACAGGGGGTTCACTGAAGCTTTCTTT | CASSFLDRGFTEAFF
TRBD1 | TRBJ1-2 | once | TRBV19 | TGTGCCAGTACCCAGGGGGTAAACTACTATGGCTACACCTTC | CASTQGVNYYGYTF
TRBD1 | TRBJ2-1 | - | TRBV6-6 | TGTGCCAGCAGCCCTCAAGGACAGGTCTCCCACAATGAGCAGTTCTTC | CASSPQGQVSHNEQFF
- | TRBJ1-6 | - | TRBV4-3 | TGCGCCAGCAGCCAAGACCCGGGGGAGAATAATTCACCCCTCCACTTT | CASSQDPGENNSPLHF
TRBD2 | TRBJ2-3 | - | TRBV19 | TGTGCCAGTAGTTCGATTCAGCGGGAGCAGGGCACAGATACGCAGTATTTT | CASSSIQREQGTDTQYF
TRBD1 | TRBJ1-3 | - | TRBV10-3 | TGTGCCATCAGTGATTGGGGACAGGGAACTGGAAACACCATATATTTT | CAISDWGQGTGNTIYF
TRBD2 | TRBJ2-1 | - | TRBV30 | TGTGCCTGGAGCGGGGGGGGCGAAGAGCAGTTCTTC | CAWSGGGEEQFF
- | TRBJ1-2 | - | TRBV3-1/TRBV3-2 | TGTGCCAGCAGCCGAGGACTGAGATATGGCTACACCTTC | CASSRGLRYGYTF
TRBD2 | TRBJ2-7 | - | TRBV28 | TGTGCCAGCACCCATGAGGGTATTCGAACGGGAGGAAGGTACGAGCAGTACTTC | CASTHEGIRTGGRYEQYF
TRBD1 | TRBJ2-6 | - | TRBV4-2 | TGTGCCAGCAGCCGCTACACAGGGGTTTCTGGGGCCAACGTCCTGACTTTC | CASSRYTGVSGANVLTF
- | TRBJ1-1 | - | TRBV2 | TGTGCCAGTCTCGGCCAGGGCAGCACTGAAGCTTTCTTT | CASLGQGSTEAFF